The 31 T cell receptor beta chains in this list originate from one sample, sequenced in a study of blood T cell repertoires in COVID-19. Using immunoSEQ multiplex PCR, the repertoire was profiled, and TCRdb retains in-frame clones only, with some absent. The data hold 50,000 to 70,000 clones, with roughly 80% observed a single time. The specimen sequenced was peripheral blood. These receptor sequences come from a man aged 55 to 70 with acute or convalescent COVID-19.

This CDR3 is CASSLTNRATEAFF. The DNA of the CDR3 is TGTGCCAGCAGTTTGACCAACAGGGCCACTGAAGCTTTCTTT. The V and J genes are TRBV28 and TRBJ1-1; tentative D call: TRBD1 (6 bases). Germline V lookup: CDR1 MDHEN, CDR2 SYDVKM. Trimming shortened V by 3 bases and J by 4 bases, and 12 bases separated the two germline ends. The CDR3 runs 14 residues.

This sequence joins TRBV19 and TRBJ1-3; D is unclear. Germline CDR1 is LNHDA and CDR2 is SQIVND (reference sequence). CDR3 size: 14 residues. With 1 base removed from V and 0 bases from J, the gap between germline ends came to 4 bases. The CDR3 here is CASSIVISGNTIYF. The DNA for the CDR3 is TGTGCCAGTAGTATAGTAATCTCTGGAAACACCATATATTTT.

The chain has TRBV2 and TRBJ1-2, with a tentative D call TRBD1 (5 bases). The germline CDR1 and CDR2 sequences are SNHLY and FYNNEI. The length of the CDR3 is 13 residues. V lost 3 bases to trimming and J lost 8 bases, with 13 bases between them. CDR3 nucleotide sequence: TGTGCCAGCAGTGATGCTCAGGGCAGGGGCTACACCTTC. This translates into CASSDAQGRGYTF.

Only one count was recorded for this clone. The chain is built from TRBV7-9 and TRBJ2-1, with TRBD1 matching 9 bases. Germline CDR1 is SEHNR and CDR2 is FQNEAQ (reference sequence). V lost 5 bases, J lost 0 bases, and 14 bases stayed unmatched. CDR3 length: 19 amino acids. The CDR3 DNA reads TGTGCCAGCAGCCCAGGACAGGGGCCTTTTGCGAGCTCCTACAATGAGCAGTTCTTC. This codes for CASSPGQGPFASSYNEQFF.

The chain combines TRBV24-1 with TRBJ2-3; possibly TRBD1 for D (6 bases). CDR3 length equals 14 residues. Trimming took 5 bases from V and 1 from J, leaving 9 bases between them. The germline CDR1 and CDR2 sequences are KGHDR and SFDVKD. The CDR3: CATSAAGGTDTQYF. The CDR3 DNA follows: TGTGCCACCAGTGCGGCAGGGGGCACAGATACGCAGTATTTT.

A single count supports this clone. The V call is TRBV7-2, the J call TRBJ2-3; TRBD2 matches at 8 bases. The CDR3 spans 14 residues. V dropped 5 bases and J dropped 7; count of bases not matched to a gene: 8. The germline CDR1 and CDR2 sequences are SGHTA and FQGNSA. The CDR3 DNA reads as TGTGCCAGCAGCCCTACTAGCGGCGTATATACGCAGTATTTT. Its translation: CASSPTSGVYTQYF.

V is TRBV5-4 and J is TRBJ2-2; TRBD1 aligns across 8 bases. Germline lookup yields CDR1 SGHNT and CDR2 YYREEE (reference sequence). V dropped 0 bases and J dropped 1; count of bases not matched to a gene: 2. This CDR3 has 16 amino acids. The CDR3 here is CASSLATGGNTGELFF. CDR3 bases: TGTGCCAGCAGCTTGGCTACAGGGGGGAACACCGGGGAGCTGTTTTTT.

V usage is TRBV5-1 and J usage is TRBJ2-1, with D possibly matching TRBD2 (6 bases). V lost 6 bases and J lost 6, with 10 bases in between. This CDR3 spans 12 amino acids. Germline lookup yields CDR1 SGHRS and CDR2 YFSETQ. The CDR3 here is CASISGGNEQFF. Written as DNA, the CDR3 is TGCGCCAGCATCTCCGGGGGCAATGAGCAGTTCTTC.

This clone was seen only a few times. CDR3 amino acids: CASTIRTGQYGYTF. As DNA, the CDR3 is TGTGCCAGTACCATCCGGACAGGGCAATATGGCTACACCTTC. The chain employs TRBV19 and TRBJ1-2, with 8 nucleotides matching TRBD1. Germline-derived CDR1 and CDR2 are LNHDA and SQIVND (reference sequence). J lost 5 bases, V lost 7 bases, and 9 bases had no gene match. This CDR3 is 14 amino acids long.

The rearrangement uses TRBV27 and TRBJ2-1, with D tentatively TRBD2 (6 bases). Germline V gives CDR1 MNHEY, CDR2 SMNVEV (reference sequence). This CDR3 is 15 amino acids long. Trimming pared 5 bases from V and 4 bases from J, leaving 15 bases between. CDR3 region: CASSIRDSGYNEQFF. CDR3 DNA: TGTGCCAGCAGTATCCGGGACTCGGGGTACAATGAGCAGTTCTTC.

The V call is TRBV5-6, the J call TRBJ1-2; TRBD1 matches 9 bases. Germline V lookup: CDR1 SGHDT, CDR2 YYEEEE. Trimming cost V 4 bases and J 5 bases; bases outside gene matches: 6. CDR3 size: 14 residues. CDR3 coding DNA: TGTGCCAGCAGCCCGGGACAGGGAGGGTATGGCTACACCTTC. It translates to CASSPGQGGYGYTF.

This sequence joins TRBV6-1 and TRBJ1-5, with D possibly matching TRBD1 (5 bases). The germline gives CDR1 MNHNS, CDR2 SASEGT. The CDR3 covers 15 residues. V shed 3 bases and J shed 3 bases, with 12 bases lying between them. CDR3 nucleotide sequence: TGTGCCAGCAGTGAGGGGCAGGCGTTCAATCAGCCCCAGCATTTT. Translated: CASSEGQAFNQPQHF.

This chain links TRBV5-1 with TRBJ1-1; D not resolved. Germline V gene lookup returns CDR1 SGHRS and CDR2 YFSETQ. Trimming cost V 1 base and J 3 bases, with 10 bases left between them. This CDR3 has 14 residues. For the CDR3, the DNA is TGCGCCAGCAGCTTGACCAGTCCTTACACTGAAGCTTTCTTT. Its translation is CASSLTSPYTEAFF.

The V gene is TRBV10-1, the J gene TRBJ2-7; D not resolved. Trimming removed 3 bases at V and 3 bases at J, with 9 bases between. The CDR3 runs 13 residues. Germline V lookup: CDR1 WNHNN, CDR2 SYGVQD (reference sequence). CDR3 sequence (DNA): TGCGCCAGCAGTGAATTTTTCAGCTACGAGCAGTACTTC. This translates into CASSEFFSYEQYF.

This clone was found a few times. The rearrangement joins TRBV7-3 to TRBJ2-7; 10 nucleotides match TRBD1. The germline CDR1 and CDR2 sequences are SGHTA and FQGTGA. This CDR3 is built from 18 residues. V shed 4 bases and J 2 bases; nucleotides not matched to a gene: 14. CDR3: CASSSKRPRDRGPYEQYF. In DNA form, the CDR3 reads TGTGCCAGCAGCTCGAAACGACCCCGGGACAGGGGCCCCTACGAGCAGTACTTC.

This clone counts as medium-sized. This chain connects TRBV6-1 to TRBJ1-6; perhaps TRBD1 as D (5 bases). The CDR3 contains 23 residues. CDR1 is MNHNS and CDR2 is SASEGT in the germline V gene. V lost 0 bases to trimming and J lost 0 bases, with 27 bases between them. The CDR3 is CASSEAYRPTGLPRSSYNSPLHF. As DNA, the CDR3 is TGTGCCAGCAGTGAAGCCTATAGACCCACGGGACTCCCGCGGAGCTCCTATAATTCACCCCTCCACTTT.

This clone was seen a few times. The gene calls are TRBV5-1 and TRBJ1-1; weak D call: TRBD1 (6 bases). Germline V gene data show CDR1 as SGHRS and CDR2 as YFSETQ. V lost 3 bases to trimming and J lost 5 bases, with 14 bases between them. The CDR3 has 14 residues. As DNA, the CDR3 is TGCGCCAGCAGCTCCGGACAGCTTGGTACTGAAGCTTTCTTT. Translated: CASSSGQLGTEAFF.

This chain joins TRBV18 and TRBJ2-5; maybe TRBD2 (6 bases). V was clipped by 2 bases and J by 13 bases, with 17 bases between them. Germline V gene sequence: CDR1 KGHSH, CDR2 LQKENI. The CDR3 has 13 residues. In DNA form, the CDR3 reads TGTGCCAGCTCACCATTGGGAGGCCGTAGGACGTACTTC. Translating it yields CASSPLGGRRTYF.

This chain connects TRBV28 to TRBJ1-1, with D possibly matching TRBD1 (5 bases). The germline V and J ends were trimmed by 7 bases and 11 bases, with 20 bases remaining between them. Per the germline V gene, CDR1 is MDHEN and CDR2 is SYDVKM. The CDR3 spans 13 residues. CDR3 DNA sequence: TGTGCCAGCACTACTGGACACAAACGATATGCTTTCTTT. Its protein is CASTTGHKRYAFF. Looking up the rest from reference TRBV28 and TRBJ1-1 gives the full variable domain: DVKVTQSSRYLVKRTGEKVFLECVQDMDHENMFWYRQDPGLGLRLIYFSYDVKMKEKGDIPEGYSVSREKKERFSLILESASTNQTSMYLCASTTGHKRYAFFGQGTRLTVV.

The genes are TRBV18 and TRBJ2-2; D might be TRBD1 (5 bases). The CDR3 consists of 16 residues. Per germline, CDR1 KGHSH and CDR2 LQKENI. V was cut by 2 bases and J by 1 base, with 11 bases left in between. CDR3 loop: CASSPSQTENTGELFF. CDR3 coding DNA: TGTGCCAGCTCACCATCTCAGACAGAGAACACCGGGGAGCTGTTTTTT.

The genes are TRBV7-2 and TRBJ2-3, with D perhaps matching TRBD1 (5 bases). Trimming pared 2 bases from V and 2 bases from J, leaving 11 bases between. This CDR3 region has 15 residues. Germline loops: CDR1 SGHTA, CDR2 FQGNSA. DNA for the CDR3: TGTGCCAGCAGCTTAAGCTGGGGCGACACAGATACGCAGTATTTT. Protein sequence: CASSLSWGDTDTQYF.

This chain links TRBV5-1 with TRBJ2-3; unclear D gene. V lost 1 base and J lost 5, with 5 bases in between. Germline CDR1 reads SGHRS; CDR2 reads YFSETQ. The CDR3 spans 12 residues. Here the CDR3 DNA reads TGCGCCAGCAGCTTGTACGGAGATACGCAGTATTTT. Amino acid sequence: CASSLYGDTQYF.

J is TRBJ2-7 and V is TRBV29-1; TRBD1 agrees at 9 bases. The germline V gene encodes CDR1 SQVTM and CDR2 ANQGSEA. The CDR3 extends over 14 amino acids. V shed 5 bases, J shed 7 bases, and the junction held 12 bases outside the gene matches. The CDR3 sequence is CSVFPTGTGREQYF. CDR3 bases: TGCAGCGTTTTCCCGACTGGGACAGGGAGGGAGCAGTACTTC.

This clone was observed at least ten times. The DNA for the CDR3 is TGTGCCAGCAGTTATGATCCCCAGGGGAGTCAGCCCCAGCATTTT. Translated: CASSYDPQGSQPQHF. The V gene is TRBV6-5, the J gene TRBJ1-5, with D perhaps matching TRBD1 (6 bases). This CDR3 contains 15 residues. CDR1 is MNHEY, CDR2 SVGAGI, per germline. The ends were cut back, 3 bases at V and 6 bases at J, with 15 bases in the middle.

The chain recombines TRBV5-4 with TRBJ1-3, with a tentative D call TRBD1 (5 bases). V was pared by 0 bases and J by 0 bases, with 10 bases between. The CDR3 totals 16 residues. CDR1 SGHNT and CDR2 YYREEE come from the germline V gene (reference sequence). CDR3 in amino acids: CASSLGGGGSGNTIYF. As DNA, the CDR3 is TGTGCCAGCAGCTTGGGGGGGGGAGGCTCTGGAAACACCATATATTTT.

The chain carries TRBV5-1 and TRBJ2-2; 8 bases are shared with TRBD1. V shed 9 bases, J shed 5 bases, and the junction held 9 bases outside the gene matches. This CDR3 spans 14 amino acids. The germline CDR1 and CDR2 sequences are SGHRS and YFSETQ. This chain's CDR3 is CATRVGQGTGELFF. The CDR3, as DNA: TGCGCCACCCGGGTTGGACAGGGAACCGGGGAGCTGTTTTTT.

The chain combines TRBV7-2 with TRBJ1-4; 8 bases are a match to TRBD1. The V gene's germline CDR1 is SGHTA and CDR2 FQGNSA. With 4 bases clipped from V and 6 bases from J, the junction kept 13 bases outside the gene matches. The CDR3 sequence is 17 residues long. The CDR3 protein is CASSYPGQDGQHEKLFF. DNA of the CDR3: TGTGCCAGCAGCTACCCGGGACAGGACGGGCAGCATGAAAAACTGTTTTTT.

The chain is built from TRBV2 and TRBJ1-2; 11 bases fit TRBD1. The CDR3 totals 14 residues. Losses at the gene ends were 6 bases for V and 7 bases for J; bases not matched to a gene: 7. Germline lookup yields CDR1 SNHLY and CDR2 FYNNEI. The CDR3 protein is CASRRTGGLGGYTF. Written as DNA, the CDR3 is TGTGCCAGCAGACGGACAGGGGGCTTGGGTGGCTACACCTTC.

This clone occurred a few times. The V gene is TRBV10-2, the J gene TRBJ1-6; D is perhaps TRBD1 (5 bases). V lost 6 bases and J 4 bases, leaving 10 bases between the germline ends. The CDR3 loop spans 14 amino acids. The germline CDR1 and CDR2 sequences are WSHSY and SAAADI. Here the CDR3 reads CASRAQVYNSPLHF. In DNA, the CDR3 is TGCGCCAGCAGGGCACAGGTGTATAATTCACCCCTCCACTTT.

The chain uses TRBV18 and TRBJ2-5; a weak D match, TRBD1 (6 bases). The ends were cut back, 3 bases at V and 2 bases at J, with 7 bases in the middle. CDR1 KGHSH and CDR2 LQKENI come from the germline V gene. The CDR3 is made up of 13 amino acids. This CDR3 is CASSPRGQETQYF. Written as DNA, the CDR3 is TGTGCCAGCTCACCCAGGGGACAAGAGACCCAGTACTTC.

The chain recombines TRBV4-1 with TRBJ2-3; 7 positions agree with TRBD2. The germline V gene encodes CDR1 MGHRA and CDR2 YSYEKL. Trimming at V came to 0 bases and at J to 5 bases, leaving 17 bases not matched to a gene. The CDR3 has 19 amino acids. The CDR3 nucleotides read TGCGCCAGCAGCCAAGACCTACTTCTAGCGGAGGAAAGGGGAGATACGCAGTATTTT. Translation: CASSQDLLLAEERGDTQYF.